This T cell receptor (beta chain) was identified during a study of PD-1 blockade in classical Hodgkin lymphoma. Background on the study: The nivolumab dose that patients received was 3 mg/kg, given intravenously every 2 weeks. Whole-study results and caveats: Lower baseline TCR diversity marked trial partial responders and progressors. Researchers reported that CD4+ TCR diversity, though not CD8+, rose significantly by C4D1. Newly diagnosed patients were said to have less baseline TCR diversity than healthy donors did.

Note on this clone: Its cognate antigen is unknown.

Measured with immunoSEQ multiplex PCR; TCRdb has only the in-frame clones, and not every one. The data contain approximately 57,000 clones, about 91% of them seen just once; the ten biggest clones take up roughly 10%. V was trimmed by 4 bases and J by 2 bases, leaving 19 bases between them. The CDR3 is made up of 16 amino acids. The germline V gene encodes CDR1 SGDLS and CDR2 YYNGEE. Every patient was affected by relapse after autologous stem cell transplantation, while exposure to brentuximab vedotin was not uniform. The chain couples TRBV9 to TRBJ2-7; possibly TRBD2 for D (6 bases). The sequence derives from a human donor with classical Hodgkin lymphoma. The sequenced sample was peripheral blood mononuclear cells (PBMCs), obtained before the second cycle of nivolumab. CDR3 DNA: TGTGCCAGCAGCACTCGCCGGGAGTCCCCTACCTACGAGCAGTACTTC. It specifies CASSTRRESPTYEQYF.